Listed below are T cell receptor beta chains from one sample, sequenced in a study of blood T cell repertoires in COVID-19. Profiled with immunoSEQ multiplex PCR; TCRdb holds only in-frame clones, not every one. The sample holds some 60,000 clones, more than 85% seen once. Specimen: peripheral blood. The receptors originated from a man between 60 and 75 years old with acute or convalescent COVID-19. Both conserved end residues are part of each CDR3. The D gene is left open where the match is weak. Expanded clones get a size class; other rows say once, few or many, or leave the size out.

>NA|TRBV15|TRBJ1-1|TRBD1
TGTGCCACCAGCAGGGCGACAGGGGGATGGACTGAAGCTTTCTTT
CATSRATGGWTEAFF
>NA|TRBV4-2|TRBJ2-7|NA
TGTGCCAGCAGCCGTGAGGGGGACCCAAACTACGAGCAGTACTTC
CASSREGDPNYEQYF
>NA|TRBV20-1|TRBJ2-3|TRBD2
TGCAGTGCTAGTTCCCTAGCGGGCACAGATACGCAGTATTTT
CSASSLAGTDTQYF
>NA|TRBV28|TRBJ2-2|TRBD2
TGTGCCAGCAGCCTCTTCCCCCTAGCGGGAGTACTCGCCGGGGAGCTGTTTTTT
CASSLFPLAGVLAGELFF
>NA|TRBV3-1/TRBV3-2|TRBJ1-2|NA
TGTGCCCGCAGCCAAGATGGGGGGGGAGGCTACACCTTC
CARSQDGGGGYTF
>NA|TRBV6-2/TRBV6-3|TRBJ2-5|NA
TGTGCCAGCAGTTACCCCCCCCGGCAGGGGTACCAAGAGACCCAGTACTTC
CASSYPPRQGYQETQYF
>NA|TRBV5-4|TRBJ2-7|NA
TGTGCCAGCAGCCCGCCGGGGATAAGGGAGCAGTACTTC
CASSPPGIREQYF
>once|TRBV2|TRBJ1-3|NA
TGTGCCAGCAGCTCCGAGCGGGGGTCTGGTGGAAACACCATATATTTT
CASSSERGSGGNTIYF
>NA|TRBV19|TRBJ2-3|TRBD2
TGTGCCAGTAGCCTCCTGAAAGCGGCGGGGGAAGATACGCAGTATTTT
CASSLLKAAGEDTQYF
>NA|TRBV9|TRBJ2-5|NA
TGTGCCAGCAGCGTAGGAAGCCGACTAGGAAAAGAGACCCAGTACTTC
CASSVGSRLGKETQYF
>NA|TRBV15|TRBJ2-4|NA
TGTGCCACCAGCAGAGAACGGGGAGGTAGCGGAAACATTCAGTACTTC
CATSRERGGSGNIQYF
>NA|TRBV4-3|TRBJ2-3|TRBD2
TGCGCCAGCAGCCAAGACGGGGGTAGCGGGAGCACAGATACGCAGTATTTT
CASSQDGGSGSTDTQYF
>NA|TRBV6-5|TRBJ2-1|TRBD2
TGTGCCGGGAGGCTAGCGGGAGGTACGGGCAATGAGCAGTTCTTC
CAGRLAGGTGNEQFF
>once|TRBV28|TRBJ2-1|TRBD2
TGTGCCAGCAGTACCCAGACTAGCGGGAGGATAAATGAGCAGTTCTTC
CASSTQTSGRINEQFF
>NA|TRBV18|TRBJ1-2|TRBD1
TGTGCCAGCTCACTGGGCAGGGGGCAAAACTATGGCTACACCTTC
CASSLGRGQNYGYTF
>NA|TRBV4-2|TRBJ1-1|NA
TGTGCCAGCAGCCAACCGGGGGAAGGTAGGAACACTGAAGCTTTCTTT
CASSQPGEGRNTEAFF
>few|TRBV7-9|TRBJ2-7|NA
TGTGCCAGCAGCCCTCTGGGACAGCGGGAGCTCTACGAGCAGTACTTC
CASSPLGQRELYEQYF
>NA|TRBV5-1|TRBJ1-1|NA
TGCGCCAGCAGCTTGATGCAGGGCACTGAAGCTTTCTTT
CASSLMQGTEAFF
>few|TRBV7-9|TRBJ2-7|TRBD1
TGTGCCAGCAGCCCTCCCCGGGACAGGCCGAGGCAGTACTTC
CASSPPRDRPRQYF
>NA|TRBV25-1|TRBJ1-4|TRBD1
TGTGCCAGCAGTGCCCCGGGACAGTCAGCTGAAAAACTGTTTTTT
CASSAPGQSAEKLFF
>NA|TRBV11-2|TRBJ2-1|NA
NA
CASSLALTDFGNEQFF
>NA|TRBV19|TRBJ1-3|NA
TGTGCCAGTACTGTGGGCCACTCTGGAAACACCATATATTTT
CASTVGHSGNTIYF
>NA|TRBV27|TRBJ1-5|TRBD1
TGTGCCAGCAGTTCCGGGACAGGATTAGCTCAGCCCCAGCATTTT
CASSSGTGLAQPQHF
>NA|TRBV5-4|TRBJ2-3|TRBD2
TGTGCCAGCAGCTCCGGGACTAGCGGGAGCTCTAGCACAGATACGCAGTATTTT
CASSSGTSGSSSTDTQYF
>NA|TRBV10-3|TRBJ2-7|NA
TGTGCCATCAGTGAGTCTGTCGTAGCGTCGTACGAGCAGTACTTC
CAISESVVASYEQYF
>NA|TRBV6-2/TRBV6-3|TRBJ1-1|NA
TGTGCCAGCAGTTTCGGGAGAAACACTGAAGCTTTCTTT
CASSFGRNTEAFF
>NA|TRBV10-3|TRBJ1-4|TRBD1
TGTGCCGTCCGACAGGGAGCAACTAATGAAAAACTGTTTTTT
CAVRQGATNEKLFF
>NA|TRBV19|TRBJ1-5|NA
TGTGCCAGTAGTATAGCGGGCAGACTACTCACGGGCAATCAGCCCCAGCATTTT
CASSIAGRLLTGNQPQHF
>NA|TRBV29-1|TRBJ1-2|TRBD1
TGCAGCGGGGGGACGACAGGGACGGTCTATGGCTACACCTTC
CSGGTTGTVYGYTF
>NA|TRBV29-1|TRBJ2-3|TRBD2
TGCAGCCATAGGGCACTAGCGGCAGATACGCAGTATTTT
CSHRALAADTQYF
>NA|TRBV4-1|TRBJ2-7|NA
TGCGCCAGCAGCCAAGCGGGGAACTACGAGCAGTACTTC
CASSQAGNYEQYF
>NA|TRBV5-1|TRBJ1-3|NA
TGCGCCAGCAGATCGCTGGAGGGGGGAAACACCATATATTTT
CASRSLEGGNTIYF
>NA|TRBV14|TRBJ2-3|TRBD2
TGTGCCAGCAGCCTTTTTAGCGGGAGTCGTATCGGCAGCACAGATACGCAGTATTTT
CASSLFSGSRIGSTDTQYF
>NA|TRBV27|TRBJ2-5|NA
TGTGCCAGCAGCCTACAGGGACAAGAGACCCAGTACTTC
CASSLQGQETQYF
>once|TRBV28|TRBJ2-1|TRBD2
TGTGCCAGCAGTTTTGGACTAGCGGATTACAATGAGCAGTTCTTC
CASSFGLADYNEQFF
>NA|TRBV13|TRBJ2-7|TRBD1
TGTGCCAGCAAGAGACAGGGTTTTTACGAGCAGTACTTC
CASKRQGFYEQYF
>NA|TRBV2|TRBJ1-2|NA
TGTGCCAGCAGCGGACGGGGTTCCGGGAGAGCTAACTATGGCTACACCTTC
CASSGRGSGRANYGYTF
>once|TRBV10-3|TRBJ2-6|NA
TGTGCCGCCCAAAACCCGGGTGCTGGGGCCAACGTCCTGACTTTC
CAAQNPGAGANVLTF
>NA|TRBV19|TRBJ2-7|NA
TGTGCCAGTAGCCTTAGAGGGCCGGCAAGCTCCTACGAGCAGTACTTC
CASSLRGPASSYEQYF
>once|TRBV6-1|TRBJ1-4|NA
TGTGCCAGCAGTGAAGCCCGACGCCGGGGAAAACTGTTTTTT
CASSEARRRGKLFF
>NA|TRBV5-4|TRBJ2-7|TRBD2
TGTGCCAGCAGCTTCCGTAGCGGGAGGAACGAGCAGTACTTC
CASSFRSGRNEQYF
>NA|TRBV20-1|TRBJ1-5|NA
TGCAGTGCTAGTGGATCGGGGGCGGGAGGGCCCCAGCATTTT
CSASGSGAGGPQHF
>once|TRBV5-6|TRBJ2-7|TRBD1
TGTGCCAGCTGCAGGACAGGGGGCCGCGAGCAGTACTTC
CASCRTGGREQYF
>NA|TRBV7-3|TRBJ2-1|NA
TGTGCCAGCAGCTTAACTAGGGGCGGCTACAATGAGCAGTTCTTC
CASSLTRGGYNEQFF
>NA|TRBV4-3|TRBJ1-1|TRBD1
TGCGCCAGCAGCTTAGGACAGGGGGTCCCTGAAGCTTTCTTT
CASSLGQGVPEAFF